The 8 T cell receptor beta chains in this list originate from one sample, sequenced in a study of CD8 T cells in Susac syndrome. Reverse transcription of about 0.45 to 1 ug RNA was carried out with random hexamers. Each CDR3 protein gets one entry after TCRdb re-called the immunoSEQ multiplex PCR reads with MiXCR. In the table there are about 110,000 distinct CDR3 sequences, approximately 93% of which are singletons. Sample: CD8+ T cells from PBMCs. The receptors were sampled from a human donor with Susac syndrome.

This chain links TRBV24-1 with TRBJ2-5, with no clear D. V was cut by 2 bases and J by 4 bases, with 4 bases left in between. Per germline, CDR1 KGHDR and CDR2 SFDVKD. The CDR3 extends over 12 amino acids. The CDR3 nucleotides read TGTGCCACCAGTGATTCCCTAGAGACCCAGTACTTC. It specifies CATSDSLETQYF.

V and J are TRBV9 and TRBJ2-1, with 8 bases identical to TRBD2. Germline trimming cut 3 bases from V and 8 bases from J; bases unmatched to any gene: 10. The CDR3 has 15 residues. Germline CDR1 reads SGDLS; CDR2 reads YYNGEE. CDR3 amino acids: CASSDSGSGNDEQFF. The CDR3 region has the DNA TGTGCCAGCAGCGACTCCGGTAGCGGGAACGATGAGCAGTTCTTC.

V and J are TRBV12-3 or TRBV12-4 and TRBJ2-1; possible D gene TRBD1, 6 bases. The V gene lost 7 bases and the J gene lost 9 bases, with 19 bases spanning the gap. The CDR3 extends over 14 amino acids. The DNA of the CDR3 is TGTGCCAGCACCTTGGGGGCCTACGGGGCTGAGCAGTTCTTC. It translates to CASTLGAYGAEQFF.

In DNA, the CDR3 is TGTGCCAGCAGTGACGGGGACAGGGGTAACTATGGCTACACCTTC. This sequence encodes CASSDGDRGNYGYTF. The chain employs TRBV2 and TRBJ1-2, with 10 bases fitting TRBD1. Germline CDR1 is SNHLY and CDR2 is FYNNEI. This CDR3 comprises 15 residues. J gave up 1 base and V 3 bases, and 2 bases lay outside the gene matches. Complete variable domain (other parts from reference TRBV2 and TRBJ1-2): EPEVTQTPSHQVTQMGQEVILRCVPISNHLYFYWYRQILGQKVEFLVSFYNNEISEKSEIFDDQFSVERPDGSNFTLKIRSTKLEDSAMYFCASSDGDRGNYGYTFGSGTRLTVV.

The CDR3 sequence: CASSLKGRGTGELFF. The CDR3 region has the DNA TGTGCCAGCAGCTTAAAGGGCCGAGGCACCGGGGAGCTGTTTTTT. J is TRBJ2-2 and V is TRBV7-6; D not certain. Germline CDR1 reads SGHVS; CDR2 reads FNYEAQ. This CDR3 spans 15 amino acids. V gave up 2 bases and J gave up 4 bases, with 11 bases separating them.

The chain couples TRBV5-1 to TRBJ2-3; D gene uncertain. Germline V lookup: CDR1 SGHRS, CDR2 YFSETQ. This CDR3 spans 14 amino acids. Trimming shortened V by 0 bases and J by 4 bases, and 9 bases separated the two germline ends. The CDR3 sequence is CASSLEVAPDTQYF. CDR3 nucleotide sequence: TGCGCCAGCAGCTTGGAGGTAGCTCCAGATACGCAGTATTTT.

This clonotype was detected only once. The chain joins TRBV27 to TRBJ1-4, with 7 bases lining up with TRBD1. The CDR3 extends over 15 amino acids. Unmatched junction bases numbered 13, after V lost 5 bases and J lost 10 bases. Germline lookup yields CDR1 MNHEY and CDR2 SMNVEV (reference sequence). CDR3 coding DNA: TGTGCCAGCAGTCCTATAGCCGGGACAGAAGGAAAACTGTTTTTT. Protein sequence: CASSPIAGTEGKLFF.

The genes are TRBV20-1 and TRBJ2-3; 7 nucleotides agree with TRBD2. V shed 3 bases, J shed 4 bases, and the junction held 19 bases outside the gene matches. The germline V gene has CDR1 DFQATT and CDR2 SNEGSKA (reference sequence). There are 18 residues in the CDR3. Here the CDR3 DNA reads TGCAGTGCTAGGGGCTTGGTGCTAGCGGATTTGGCGGCAGATACGCAGTATTTT. It specifies CSARGLVLADLAADTQYF.